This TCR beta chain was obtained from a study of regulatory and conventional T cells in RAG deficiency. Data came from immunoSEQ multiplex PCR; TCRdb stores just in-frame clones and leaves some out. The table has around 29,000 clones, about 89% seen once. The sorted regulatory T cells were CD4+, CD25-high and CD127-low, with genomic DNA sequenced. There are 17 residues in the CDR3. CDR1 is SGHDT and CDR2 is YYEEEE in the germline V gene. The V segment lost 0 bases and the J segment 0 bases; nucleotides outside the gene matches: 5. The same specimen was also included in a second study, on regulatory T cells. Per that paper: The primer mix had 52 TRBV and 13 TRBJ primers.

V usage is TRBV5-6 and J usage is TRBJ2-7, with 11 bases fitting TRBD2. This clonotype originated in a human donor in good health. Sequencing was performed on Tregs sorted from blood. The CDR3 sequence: CASSLVLAGVVSYEQYF. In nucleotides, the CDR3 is TGTGCCAGCAGCTTGGTACTAGCGGGGGTCGTCTCCTACGAGCAGTACTTC.